This TCR beta chain was sequenced in a study of control samples from healthy donors and cancer patients. Only in-frame clones appear in the TCRdb table, and some are missing; sequencing was by immunoSEQ multiplex PCR. This sample has 96,000 or so clones; just over 90% occur once, and the top ten carry more than 7%. Germline lookup yields CDR1 MNHEY and CDR2 SMNVEV (reference sequence). V gave up 5 bases and J gave up 7 bases; unmatched junction bases: 13. This CDR3 spans 15 amino acids. The sequence came from a man in his late teens or twenties in good health. V gene TRBV27 combines with J gene TRBJ2-5; 7 nucleotides agree with TRBD1. Sequenced: blood. CDR3 loop: CASSHLLQPGGTQYF. CDR3 coding DNA: TGTGCCAGCAGTCACCTCCTACAACCAGGGGGGACCCAGTACTTC.